This TCR beta chain was recorded in a study of CD4 T cells in relation to SARS-CoV-2 and coronaviruses. This CDR3 is built from 15 residues. Germline CDR1 and CDR2: SGHNT and YYREEE (reference sequence). Germline trimming cut 6 bases from V and 5 bases from J; bases unmatched to any gene: 11. Naive and memory CD4+ T cells were cultured with CEF, then survey-sequenced. Sequencing used immunoSEQ multiplex PCR; TCRdb keeps in-frame clones, though not all of them. In the table there are around 40,000 clones, approximately 84% of which are singletons. A note on this clone: Its antigen is still unknown.

The chain uses TRBV5-4 and TRBJ2-1; the match to TRBD2 covers 7 bases. Sequencing input: naive CD4+ T cells from PBMCs, cultured in vitro. Regarding subset: naive CD4+ T cells isolated by negative enrichment. The clonotype originates from an adult with COVID-19. The CDR3 spells CASNPGGRADNEQFF. The CDR3 DNA sequence: TGTGCCAGCAACCCCGGAGGGAGGGCCGACAATGAGCAGTTCTTC.